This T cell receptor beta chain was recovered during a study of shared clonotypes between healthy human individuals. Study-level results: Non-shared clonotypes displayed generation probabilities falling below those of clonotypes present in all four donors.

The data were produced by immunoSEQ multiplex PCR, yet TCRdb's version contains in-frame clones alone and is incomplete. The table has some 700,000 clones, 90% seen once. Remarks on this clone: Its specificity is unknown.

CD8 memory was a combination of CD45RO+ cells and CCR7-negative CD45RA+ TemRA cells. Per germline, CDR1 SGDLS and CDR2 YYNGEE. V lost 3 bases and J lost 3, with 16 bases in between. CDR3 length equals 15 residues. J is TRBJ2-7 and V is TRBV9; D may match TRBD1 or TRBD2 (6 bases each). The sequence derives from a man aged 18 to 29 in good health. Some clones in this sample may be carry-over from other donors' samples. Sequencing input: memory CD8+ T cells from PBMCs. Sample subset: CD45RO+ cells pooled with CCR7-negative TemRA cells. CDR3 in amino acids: CASSAAGHAIYEQYF. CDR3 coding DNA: TGTGCCAGCAGCGCCGCGGGACATGCCATCTACGAGCAGTACTTC.